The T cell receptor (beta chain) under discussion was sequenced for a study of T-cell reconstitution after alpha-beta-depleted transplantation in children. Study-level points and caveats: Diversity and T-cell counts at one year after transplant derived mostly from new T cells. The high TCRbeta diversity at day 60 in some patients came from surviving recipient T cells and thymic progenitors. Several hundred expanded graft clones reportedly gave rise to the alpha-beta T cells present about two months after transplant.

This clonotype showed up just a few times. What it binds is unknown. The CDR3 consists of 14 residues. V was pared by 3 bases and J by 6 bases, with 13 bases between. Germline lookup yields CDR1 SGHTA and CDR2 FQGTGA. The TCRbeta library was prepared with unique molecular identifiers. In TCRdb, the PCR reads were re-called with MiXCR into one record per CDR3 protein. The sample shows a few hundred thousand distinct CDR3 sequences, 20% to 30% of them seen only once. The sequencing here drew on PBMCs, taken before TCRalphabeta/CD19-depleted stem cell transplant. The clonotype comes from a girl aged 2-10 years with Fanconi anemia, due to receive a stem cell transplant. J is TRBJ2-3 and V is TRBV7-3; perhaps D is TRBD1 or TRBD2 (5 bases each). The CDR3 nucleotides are TGTGCCAGCAGCTTTCTGGGGGATAGGGATACGCAGTATTTT. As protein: CASSFLGDRDTQYF. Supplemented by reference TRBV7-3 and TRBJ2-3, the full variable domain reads GAGVSQTPSNKVTEKGKYVELRCDPISGHTALYWYRQSLGQGPEFLIYFQGTGAADDSGLPNDRFFAVRPEGSVSTLKIQRTERGDSAVYLCASSFLGDRDTQYFGPGTRLTVL.